The 10 T cell receptor beta chains presented below share a single source sample, sequenced in a study of shared clonotypes between healthy human individuals. Profiled with immunoSEQ multiplex PCR; TCRdb holds only in-frame clones, not every one. The table records over a million clones, more than 95% of them present only once. The source material was naive CD4+ T cells sorted from blood. The sample's subset: CD45RA+ positively selected. The receptors originated from a man aged 30-40 years in good health.

The chain joins TRBV6-1 to TRBJ1-4; 9 positions match TRBD1. CDR3 length: 16 amino acids. V lost 4 bases and J lost 7; bases outside the gene matches: 10. Germline CDR1 is MNHNS and CDR2 is SASEGT. The DNA of the CDR3 is TGTGCCAGCAGTGGGGAGACCGGGACAGGGAGTGAAAAACTGTTTTTT. Protein product: CASSGETGTGSEKLFF.

This chain links TRBV7-9 with TRBJ1-1; D is unclear. V lost 3 bases and J 2 bases, leaving 7 bases between the germline ends. CDR3 size: 13 residues. CDR1 and CDR2 from the germline V gene are SEHNR and FQNEAQ (reference sequence). The CDR3 loop is CASSFEANTEAFF. CDR3 coding DNA: TGTGCCAGCAGCTTCGAAGCAAACACTGAAGCTTTCTTT.

The chain employs TRBV14 and TRBJ1-1; D gene uncertain. Trimming pared 4 bases from V and 11 bases from J, leaving 17 bases between. CDR1 is SGHDN, CDR2 FVKESK, per germline. The CDR3 covers 13 residues. CDR3 in DNA: TGTGCCAGCAGCCGGAGACGGACCGATGCGGCTTTCTTT. Its protein is CASSRRRTDAAFF.

V gene TRBV18 combines with J gene TRBJ2-1; no clear D. Trimming stripped 3 bases from V and 8 bases from J, with 11 bases between. Germline CDR1 is KGHSH and CDR2 is LQKENI. This CDR3 spans 13 amino acids. CDR3 region: CASSPRIQDEQFF. The CDR3 region has the DNA TGTGCCAGCTCACCTCGGATTCAGGATGAGCAGTTCTTC.

The chain employs TRBV2 and TRBJ1-4, with 9 bases matching TRBD1. CDR3 length: 16 residues. After removal of 4 bases from V and 5 bases from J, the junction contained 8 bases not matched to a gene. Germline V gene data show CDR1 as SNHLY and CDR2 as FYNNEI. The CDR3 coding sequence is TGTGCCAGCAGTGGCCTGACCGGGACAGGGAATGAAAAACTGTTTTTT. Translating gives CASSGLTGTGNEKLFF.

The CDR3 nucleotides are TGCGCCAGCAGCCCACAGGGGCTTTCCTACAATGAGCAGTTCTTC. As protein: CASSPQGLSYNEQFF. The chain recombines TRBV4-1 with TRBJ2-1; 7 bases align to TRBD1. The CDR3 covers 15 residues. CDR1 MGHRA and CDR2 YSYEKL come from the germline V gene. The V gene end was trimmed by 4 bases and the J gene end by 1 base; junction bases not matched to a gene: 4.

V gene TRBV27 combines with J gene TRBJ2-2; D unclear. V gave up 5 bases and J gave up 4 bases, with 8 bases separating them. Germline V lookup: CDR1 MNHEY, CDR2 SMNVEV (reference sequence). The CDR3 contains 13 residues. CDR3 nucleotide sequence: TGTGCCAGCAGTCCCCCGATCACCGGGGAGCTGTTTTTT. Translating gives CASSPPITGELFF.

The CDR3 sequence: CASSWGYEQYF. In DNA form, the CDR3 reads TGTGCCAGCAGCTGGGGATACGAGCAGTACTTC. The genes are TRBV7-9 and TRBJ2-7; the D is unclear. The V end lost 4 bases, the J end lost 4 bases, and 5 bases lay between the germline ends. This CDR3 region has 11 residues. Germline V gene data show CDR1 as SEHNR and CDR2 as FQNEAQ (reference sequence). Variable domain in full (rest from reference TRBV7-9 and TRBJ2-7): DTGVSQNPRHKITKRGQNVTFRCDPISEHNRLYWYRQTLGQGPEFLTYFQNEAQLEKSRLLSDRFSAERPKGSFSTLEIQRTEQGDSAMYLCASSWGYEQYFGPGTRLTVT.

The chain links TRBV5-6 to TRBJ2-3, with a possible D match to TRBD1 (6 bases). Per the germline V gene, CDR1 is SGHDT and CDR2 is YYEEEE. This CDR3 is built from 16 residues. The V end lost 3 bases, the J end lost 1 base, and 15 bases lay between the germline ends. CDR3 in amino acids: CASSYAGVTRTDTQYF. In DNA form, the CDR3 reads TGTGCCAGCAGCTACGCAGGGGTTACCCGCACAGATACGCAGTATTTT. Variable domain in full (rest from reference TRBV5-6 and TRBJ2-3): DAGVTQSPTHLIKTRGQQVTLRCSPKSGHDTVSWYQQALGQGPQFIFQYYEEEERQRGNFPDRFSGHQFPNYSSELNVNALLLGDSALYLCASSYAGVTRTDTQYFGPGTRLTVL.

This clone was recorded only once. The chain joins TRBV19 to TRBJ1-3; unclear D gene. V lost 4 bases and J lost 4, with 11 bases in between. The CDR3 length is 14 residues. Germline loops: CDR1 LNHDA, CDR2 SQIVND (reference sequence). The CDR3 bases are TGTGCCAGTAGTACGACCGCCACAGGAAACACCATATATTTT. Translating gives CASSTTATGNTIYF.